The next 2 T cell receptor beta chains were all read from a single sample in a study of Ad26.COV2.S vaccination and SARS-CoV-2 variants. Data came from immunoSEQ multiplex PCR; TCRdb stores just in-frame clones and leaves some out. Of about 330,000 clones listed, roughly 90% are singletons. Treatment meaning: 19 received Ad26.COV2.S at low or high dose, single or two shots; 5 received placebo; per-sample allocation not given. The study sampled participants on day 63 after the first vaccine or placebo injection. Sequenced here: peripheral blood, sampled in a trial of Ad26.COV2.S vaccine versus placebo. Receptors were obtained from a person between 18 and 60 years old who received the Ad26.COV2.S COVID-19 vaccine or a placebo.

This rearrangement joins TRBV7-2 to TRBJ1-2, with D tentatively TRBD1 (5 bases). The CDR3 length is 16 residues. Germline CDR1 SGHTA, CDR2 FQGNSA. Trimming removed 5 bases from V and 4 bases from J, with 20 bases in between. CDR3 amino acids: CASSPNSHRDAYGYTF. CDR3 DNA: TGTGCCAGCAGCCCTAACTCGCACCGGGACGCCTATGGCTACACCTTC.

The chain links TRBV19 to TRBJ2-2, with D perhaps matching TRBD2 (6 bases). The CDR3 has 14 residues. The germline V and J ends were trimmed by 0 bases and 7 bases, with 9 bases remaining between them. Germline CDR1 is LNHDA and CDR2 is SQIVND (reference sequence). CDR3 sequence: CASSIERDFGELFF. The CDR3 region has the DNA TGTGCCAGTAGTATAGAAAGGGACTTCGGGGAGCTGTTTTTT.